Listed below are T cell receptor beta chains from one sample, sequenced in a study of vaccination effects on CD4 cells after COVID-19. These receptors have no known antigen. This table comes from immunoSEQ multiplex PCR, and its TCRdb copy is limited to in-frame clones, with some not included. The data show about 70,000 clones, 60% to 75% seen once. The input for sequencing was CD4+ T cells from PBMCs cultured with HIV peptides, taken before COVID-19 vaccination. The source of these receptors is a human donor who had a prior SARS-CoV-2 infection. CDR3s include the opening cysteine and the closing phenylalanine or tryptophan. D genes are given only for firm matches. The size field is filled for only some rows; it gives once, few, many or a size class.

TGTGCCAGCGGATTGATTCAGGCGGGAGAGGCTGAAGCTTTCTTT	CASGLIQAGEAEAFF	TRBV27	.	.	15	TRBJ1-1
TGCGCCAGCAGCAAGGGGACTGAAGTGCTGAAAAACAATGAAGCTTTCTTT	CASSKGTEVLKNNEAFF	TRBV5-1	.	.	17	TRBJ1-1
TGTGCCATCAGTGAGCGCCCCGGAGGACAGGGGGCAAAAGGCTACACCTTC	CAISERPGGQGAKGYTF	TRBV10-3	.	TRBD1	17	TRBJ1-2
TGTGCCAGCAGTTCGGGGCGGGAGACGTGGTCGGAGACCCAGTACTTC	CASSSGRETWSETQYF	TRBV6-2/TRBV6-3	.	TRBD2	16	TRBJ2-5
TGTGCCAGCAGCCCCCAGCTAGGAGCCGAGCAGTACTTC	CASSPQLGAEQYF	TRBV11-3	.	.	13	TRBJ2-7
TGTGCCAGCAGCTTTATGTACGAATCCGGGCCTCTGGGAGAAGAGACCCAGTACTTC	CASSFMYESGPLGEETQYF	TRBV5-8	once	.	19	TRBJ2-5
TGTGCCAGCAGCTCGACAGAGTACACTGAAGCTTTCTTT	CASSSTEYTEAFF	TRBV7-3	.	.	13	TRBJ1-1
TGTGCCAGCAGCCTTTTAGCGGGAGCTACCACAGATACGCAGTATTTT	CASSLLAGATTDTQYF	TRBV4-2	.	TRBD2	16	TRBJ2-3
TGTGCCAGCAGCCCCCGGGCTACCCGACCGGTGGGGCGGTCCTACGAGCAGTACTTC	CASSPRATRPVGRSYEQYF	TRBV7-9	.	.	19	TRBJ2-7
TGTGCCAGCAGCCCACCCTCCAGGGCCGGGGGTAACGAGCAGTACTTC	CASSPPSRAGGNEQYF	TRBV25-1	.	.	16	TRBJ2-7
TGTGCCAGCAGTCGCAGGGGGCCCGGGGAAGATACGCAGTATTTT	CASSRRGPGEDTQYF	TRBV6-2/TRBV6-3	few	TRBD1	15	TRBJ2-3
TGTGCCAGCAGCGTAGATGGCGAATTCTACAATGAGCAGTTCTTC	CASSVDGEFYNEQFF	TRBV9	.	.	15	TRBJ2-1
TGTGCCAGTAGTACAACTACTTACAATGAGCAGTTCTTC	CASSTTTYNEQFF	TRBV19	few	.	13	TRBJ2-1
TGTGCCAGCAGCTTAGCGCTGCCAGGGGGTGGCTACACCTTC	CASSLALPGGGYTF	TRBV7-8	.	TRBD1	14	TRBJ1-2
TGTGCCAGCAGCCTTGGACAGGACTACTATGGCTACACCTTC	CASSLGQDYYGYTF	TRBV5-8	few	TRBD1	14	TRBJ1-2
TGCGCCAGCAGCCCGGGTGGGGGGGGCTTCCAAGAGACCCAGTACTTC	CASSPGGGGFQETQYF	TRBV5-1	.	.	16	TRBJ2-5
TGTGCCAGCAGCGAGGACAGAAACTCTGGAAACACCATATATTTT	CASSEDRNSGNTIYF	TRBV4-2	.	.	15	TRBJ1-3
TGTGCCAGCAGCCGTTCTGGTGGTCTGTACGAGCAGTACTTC	CASSRSGGLYEQYF	TRBV7-2	few	.	14	TRBJ2-7
TGTGCCACCAGTGATTCGGGACTAGCGGTGAGCACAGATACGCAGTATTTT	CATSDSGLAVSTDTQYF	TRBV24-1	.	TRBD2	17	TRBJ2-3
TGTGCCAGCAGTTTCGACAGGGATTCTGGCTACACCTTC	CASSFDRDSGYTF	TRBV6-2/TRBV6-3	.	TRBD1	13	TRBJ1-2
TGTGCCAGCCGGCTCCACGGGGGCTATGGCTACACCTTC	CASRLHGGYGYTF	TRBV6-5	.	.	13	TRBJ1-2
TGTGCCAGCAGTTTTATAGGGGGTGAGCAGTTCTTC	CASSFIGGEQFF	TRBV2	.	.	12	TRBJ2-1
TGTGCCAGCACCCCGGGACTAGCGGTGTACAATGAGCAGTTCTTC	CASTPGLAVYNEQFF	TRBV7-9	.	TRBD2	15	TRBJ2-1
TGCGCCAGCAGCTCAACAGGGGACTCCTATAATTCACCCCTCCACTTT	CASSSTGDSYNSPLHF	TRBV5-1	.	TRBD1	16	TRBJ1-6
TGTGCCAGCAGCTTGGGACAGGGTTACTCCTACGAGCAGTACTTC	CASSLGQGYSYEQYF	TRBV11-3	.	TRBD1	15	TRBJ2-7
TGCGCCAGCACCAAGCAGGCGGGAGTAACCTACGAGCAGTACTTC	CASTKQAGVTYEQYF	TRBV5-1	few	TRBD2	15	TRBJ2-7
TGCGCCAGCAGCTTGTCGGCGGGATCCTACGAGCAGTACTTC	CASSLSAGSYEQYF	TRBV5-1	few	.	14	TRBJ2-7
TGTGCTAGTGGTTTGTCACGGGAGTTTGAGCAGTTCTTC	CASGLSREFEQFF	TRBV12-5	.	.	13	TRBJ2-1
TGTGCCAGCAGCCCGGGGACTAGTGGCAATGAGCAGTTCTTC	CASSPGTSGNEQFF	TRBV7-2	.	TRBD2	14	TRBJ2-1
TGTGCCAGCAGCAGTATAGGGCATCTAGAAAAACTGTTTTTT	CASSSIGHLEKLFF	TRBV21-1	.	.	14	TRBJ1-4
TGTGCCAGCTCACCCCTAACGGGCTCTTTAACCTTC	CASSPLTGSLTF	TRBV18	.	.	12	TRBJ1-2
TGCGCCAGCAGCCAAGCGGAGGGATTCAACTATGGCTACACCTTC	CASSQAEGFNYGYTF	TRBV4-1	few	.	15	TRBJ1-2
TGTGCCAGCAGCGTAGGGACTAGCGGGTACACAGATACGCAGTATTTT	CASSVGTSGYTDTQYF	TRBV9	.	TRBD2	16	TRBJ2-3